The clone carrying this T cell receptor (beta chain) has just a few counts. Its cognate antigen is unknown. Expressed TCRB transcripts were sequenced because the entire RNA isolate underwent reverse transcription. The method was immunoSEQ multiplex PCR; TCRdb's version includes in-frame clones alone and lacks a portion of them. Of 640,000 or so clones listed, over 13% were seen once; the top ten hold approximately 0.039%. This sample was included in a study of beta chain features in type 1 diabetes. Whole-study findings and limits: In every one of the four CD4+ subsets, TCRB CDR3s were moderately but significantly shorter in Type 1 diabetes patients.

The length of the CDR3 is 14 residues. CDR1 and CDR2 from the germline V gene are SGHTA and FQGNSA. Deletions cut 6 bases from V and 4 bases from J, with 13 bases between. The receptor's source is a man between 18 and 35 years old with type 1 diabetes. The sequencing input was naive CD4+ T cells from blood. The genes are TRBV7-2 and TRBJ2-1, with unresolved D. The CDR3 region has the DNA TGTGCCAGCAGGCAGGATGATGGATACAATGAGCAGTTCTTC. It codes for CASRQDDGYNEQFF.